This T cell receptor (beta chain) was found in a study of cytomegalovirus exposure and HLA in healthy donors. Study-level points and caveats: The classifier reportedly diagnosed cytomegalovirus status with high sensitivity and specificity. Later work found that TCR association rates differed between HLA loci; DRB1 had the most and HLA-C the fewest.

V was trimmed by 1 base and J by 7 bases, leaving 16 bases between them. This CDR3 region has 16 residues. CDR1 SGHAT and CDR2 FQNNGV come from the germline V gene. In regard to this clone: What it binds is not known.

A multiplex PCR was run with 60 Vbeta primers and 13 Jbeta primers. Generated by immunoSEQ multiplex PCR, the TCRdb table keeps only in-frame clones and is missing some. The sample shows 100,000 to 150,000 clones, 70% to 85% of them seen only once. Sequenced material: PBMCs. The chain combines TRBV11-2 with TRBJ1-4; weak D call: TRBD1 (6 bases). The clonotype originates from a boy aged 2 to 10 in good health and CMV-seronegative. The chain's CDR3 is CASSLGGPGESEKLFF. The CDR3 DNA is TGTGCCAGCAGCTTAGGCGGTCCAGGGGAATCTGAAAAACTGTTTTTT.